This TCR beta chain was captured by sequencing in a study of cytomegalovirus exposure and HLA in healthy donors. Study conclusions and caveats: The authors enumerated roughly 160 TCR beta chains as linked to cytomegalovirus. In a later analysis, at a false discovery rate of 0.05, roughly 17,000 TCR beta sequences matched HLA alleles.

This clone was picked up a small number of times. No antigen is known for it. Trimming removed 0 bases from V and 0 bases from J, with 16 bases in between. The CDR3 contains 18 residues. The V gene's germline CDR1 is LGHNA and CDR2 YSLEER. Vbeta (60) and Jbeta (13) primers were used in the PCR. TCRdb's copy holds only in-frame clones and misses some; the assay was immunoSEQ multiplex PCR. Counted here are some 180,000 clones, 73% occurring once; the ten biggest clones make up less than 2%. The sequenced material came from PBMCs. This sequence joins TRBV4-3 and TRBJ2-3; tentatively, D is TRBD2 (6 bases). The sequence was collected from a woman aged 25 to 39 in good health and CMV-seronegative. This CDR3 reads CASSQDRPGLASTDTQYF. CDR3 DNA sequence: TGCGCCAGCAGCCAAGATCGTCCGGGACTCGCAAGCACAGATACGCAGTATTTT.